Included here is one T cell receptor (beta chain) sequence, with context. Its antigen is undetermined. The record originates from a study of T cell responses to AZD1222 COVID-19 vaccine. Study results and limitations: Sampling captured repertoires only after the peak T cell response.

Clones were read by immunoSEQ multiplex PCR, and TCRdb kept only the in-frame ones, dropping some. The repertoire holds 100,000 to 150,000 clones, with 89% as singletons. This CDR3 is built from 12 residues. V was cut by 3 bases and J by 3 bases, with 5 bases left in between. Germline lookup yields CDR1 LNHDA and CDR2 SQIVND (reference sequence). The sample consisted of peripheral blood, taken on day 0 of AZD1222 vaccination. The TCR originated in an adult in good health. V usage is TRBV19 and J usage is TRBJ1-2; D unclear. The CDR3: CASSMVHYGYTF. The DNA for the CDR3 is TGTGCCAGTAGTATGGTTCACTATGGCTACACCTTC.